The 21 T cell receptor beta chains in this list originate from one sample, sequenced in a study of T cell repertoires in cytomegalovirus infection. TCRdb reprocessed the reads via MiXCR and lists one record per CDR3 protein. This table holds 800,000 to 950,000 distinct CDR3 sequences, around a third found once. The antigens of these receptors remain unknown. The sample here was cultured CD8+ T cells from PBMCs, taken from culture after CMV antigen stimulation. These receptor sequences come from a human donor in good health (CMV status not recorded). Some clones in this sample may be carry-over from other donors' samples.

This clonotype was seen a few times. This chain uses TRBV7-9 with TRBJ1-2; 7 bases match TRBD1. The junction had 2 bases not matched to a gene; V was cut back by 7 bases and J by 6 bases. There are 11 residues in the CDR3. The germline CDR1 and CDR2 sequences are SEHNR and FQNEAQ (reference sequence). The CDR3 DNA reads TGTGCCAGCACCCAGGGGGATGGCTACACCTTC. It is translated as CASTQGDGYTF.

The gene calls are TRBV10-3 and TRBJ2-2, with a tentative D call TRBD2 (6 bases). From germline, CDR1 is ENHRY and CDR2 SYGVKD. Trimming shortened V by 8 bases and J by 1 base, and 14 bases separated the two germline ends. The CDR3 loop spans 15 amino acids. The CDR3 sequence: CAILQGLLNTGELFF. CDR3 coding DNA: TGTGCCATCCTTCAGGGACTTTTGAACACCGGGGAGCTGTTTTTT.

Only a few counts were recorded for this clonotype. V and J are TRBV27 and TRBJ1-4; 7 nucleotides match TRBD1. The V segment lost 5 bases and the J segment 5 bases; nucleotides outside the gene matches: 5. Germline V gives CDR1 MNHEY, CDR2 SMNVEV (reference sequence). The CDR3 is 14 amino acids. CDR3 DNA sequence: TGTGCCAGCAGTGTACAGGGGATAAATGAAAAACTGTTTTTT. Its translation: CASSVQGINEKLFF.

This sequence joins TRBV19 and TRBJ2-1, with TRBD1 matching 7 bases. CDR3 length equals 14 residues. Looked up from germline, CDR1 is LNHDA and CDR2 is SQIVND (reference sequence). Trimming removed 5 bases from V and 14 bases from J; junction bases left unmatched: 15. The DNA for the CDR3 is TGTGCCAGTAGTTCGACGACAGGGATGATATTGGAGTTCTTC. It is translated as CASSSTTGMILEFF.

This clonotype appeared a few times. The V call is TRBV28, the J call TRBJ2-5; a possible D gene is TRBD1 (6 bases). The CDR3 covers 14 residues. V lost 3 bases and J lost 2, with 10 bases in between. CDR1 is MDHEN and CDR2 is SYDVKM in the germline V gene. The CDR3 reads CASSLRGWQETQYF. CDR3 sequence (DNA): TGTGCCAGCAGTTTGAGGGGGTGGCAAGAGACCCAGTACTTC.

This clonotype was counted between two and nine times. This chain uses TRBV6-2 or TRBV6-3 with TRBJ1-1; D may be TRBD1 (6 bases). This CDR3 comprises 14 residues. The germline gives CDR1 MNHEY, CDR2 SVGEGT. V was pared by 4 bases and J by 4 bases, with 13 bases between. This chain's CDR3 is CASSWTARGTEAFF. The CDR3 DNA follows: TGTGCCAGCAGTTGGACGGCCAGGGGCACTGAAGCTTTCTTT.

This clonotype was found a few times. V gene TRBV5-6 combines with J gene TRBJ1-2; unclear D gene. V was cut by 4 bases and J by 8 bases, with 12 bases left in between. This CDR3 region has 12 residues. In germline, CDR1 is SGHDT, CDR2 YYEEEE. The chain's CDR3 is CASSPSLVGYTF. The CDR3 DNA reads as TGTGCCAGCAGCCCAAGCCTGGTAGGCTACACCTTC.

This clonotype was counted between two and nine times. J is TRBJ1-2 and V is TRBV3-1, with D perhaps TRBD1 (5 bases). V lost 4 bases and J 4 bases, leaving 16 bases between the germline ends. The CDR3 runs to 15 residues. CDR1 is LGHDT and CDR2 is YNNKEL in the germline V gene (reference sequence). CDR3 sequence: CASSLGLSGGYGYTF. The CDR3 DNA is TGTGCCAGCAGCCTCGGACTCTCCGGGGGCTATGGCTACACCTTC.

The J gene is TRBJ1-1, the V gene TRBV5-1; 10 nucleotides agree with TRBD1. Trimming removed 4 bases from V and 6 bases from J; junction bases left unmatched: 12. CDR3 length: 16 amino acids. Germline CDR1 and CDR2: SGHRS and YFSETQ. The CDR3 protein is CASSQFPGQGDPEAFF. CDR3 nucleotide sequence: TGCGCCAGCAGCCAATTTCCTGGACAGGGGGACCCTGAAGCTTTCTTT.

In its sample, this clonotype was seen many times. The J gene is TRBJ1-1, the V gene TRBV7-8; maybe TRBD1 (5 bases). Germline V gene sequence: CDR1 SGHVS, CDR2 FQNEAQ. This CDR3 is built from 18 residues. V lost 2 bases and J lost 1, with 20 bases in between. CDR3 amino acids: CASSLPKEKGQGNTEAFF. The CDR3 DNA reads TGTGCCAGCAGCTTACCCAAGGAAAAGGGCCAGGGGAACACTGAAGCTTTCTTT.

V is TRBV27 and J is TRBJ1-5, with unresolved D. Germline V gene lookup returns CDR1 MNHEY and CDR2 SMNVEV (reference sequence). The CDR3 has 14 amino acids. The V end was cut by 6 bases, the J end by 8 bases, with 17 bases between. CDR3 protein: CASRPGLSHEPQHF. In DNA form, the CDR3 reads TGTGCCAGCAGACCTGGACTGAGTCATGAGCCCCAGCATTTT.

V usage is TRBV7-9 and J usage is TRBJ1-2; D is uncertain. V was cut by 5 bases and J by 5 bases, with 21 bases left in between. Germline V gene lookup returns CDR1 SEHNR and CDR2 FQNEAQ (reference sequence). The CDR3 covers 16 residues. The CDR3 coding sequence is TGTGCCAGCAGCCTGGCGGAATCTGCGGCGATTTATGGCTACACCTTC. Its translation is CASSLAESAAIYGYTF.

This chain connects TRBV7-9 to TRBJ2-7, with D possibly being TRBD2 (6 bases). The germline V and J ends were trimmed by 4 bases and 5 bases, with 21 bases remaining between them. The CDR3 contains 16 residues. Per the germline V gene, CDR1 is SEHNR and CDR2 is FQNEAQ (reference sequence). This CDR3 is CASSSGTVFPPHEQYF. CDR3 bases: TGTGCCAGCAGCTCCGGGACTGTTTTCCCCCCCCACGAGCAGTACTTC. The full variable domain, rest sourced from reference TRBV7-9 and TRBJ2-7, is DTGVSQNPRHKITKRGQNVTFRCDPISEHNRLYWYRQTLGQGPEFLTYFQNEAQLEKSRLLSDRFSAERPKGSFSTLEIQRTEQGDSAMYLCASSSGTVFPPHEQYFGPGTRLTVT.

This rearrangement joins TRBV10-3 to TRBJ2-1; 9 bases match TRBD2. The CDR3 has 16 amino acids. Germline assignment: CDR1 ENHRY and CDR2 SYGVKD. J was trimmed by 8 bases and V by 5 bases; bases with no gene match: 13. For the CDR3, the DNA is TGTGCCATCAGTCAACCGGGGCTAGCGGGGTCCTATGAGCAGTTCTTC. It encodes CAISQPGLAGSYEQFF.

This clonotype was counted a few times. The chain uses TRBV11-2 and TRBJ1-1; no reliable D call. From germline, CDR1 is SGHAT and CDR2 FQNNGV. Trimming stripped 5 bases from V and 1 base from J, with 17 bases between. The CDR3 extends over 16 amino acids. The CDR3 region is CASSEWDPDGNTEAFF. The CDR3 DNA reads as TGTGCCAGCAGCGAGTGGGATCCGGACGGGAACACTGAAGCTTTCTTT.

This clonotype was detected once. The V call is TRBV11-3, the J call TRBJ2-1; 11 bases are a match to TRBD2. This CDR3 region has 17 residues. With V trimmed by 3 bases and J by 8 bases, 12 bases remained unmatched. Germline V CDR1 and CDR2: SGHNT, YENEEA. The CDR3 DNA reads TGTGCCAGCAGCTTGATGGGTGGGCTAGCGGGGGGACATGAGCAGTTCTTC. Residues: CASSLMGGLAGGHEQFF.

In this sample, this clonotype turned up many times. The rearrangement uses TRBV7-9 and TRBJ1-1; the D is unclear. Trimming took 3 bases from V and 0 from J, leaving 8 bases between them. The CDR3 totals 14 residues. Germline V gives CDR1 SEHNR, CDR2 FQNEAQ (reference sequence). CDR3 protein: CASSLDPMNTEAFF. The CDR3 DNA follows: TGTGCCAGCAGCTTGGACCCAATGAACACTGAAGCTTTCTTT.

The chain combines TRBV29-1 with TRBJ1-2; D is perhaps TRBD1 (5 bases). Germline V gene sequence: CDR1 SQVTM, CDR2 ANQGSEA. V gave up 0 bases and J gave up 6 bases, with 11 bases separating them. CDR3 length equals 13 residues. This CDR3 is CSVEDRVDHGYTF. CDR3 bases: TGCAGCGTTGAAGACAGGGTGGATCATGGCTACACCTTC.

There are many counts of this clonotype. The rearrangement joins TRBV5-6 to TRBJ2-7; 12 nucleotides match TRBD2. The length of the CDR3 is 15 residues. Per the germline V gene, CDR1 is SGHDT and CDR2 is YYEEEE. J gave up 10 bases and V 2 bases, and 10 bases lay outside the gene matches. Here the CDR3 reads CASSLDSSGGARQYV. CDR3 sequence (DNA): TGTGCCAGCAGCTTAGACTCTAGCGGGGGGGCGAGACAGTACGTC.

This clonotype was seen more than once but under ten times. The chain joins TRBV2 to TRBJ2-5, with D unresolved. CDR1 and CDR2 (germline): SNHLY, FYNNEI. The V and J ends lost 0 bases and 5 bases respectively, with 10 bases between them. This CDR3 contains 14 residues. CDR3 loop: CASSEARIQETQYF. CDR3 in DNA: TGTGCCAGCAGTGAAGCCAGGATACAGGAGACCCAGTACTTC.

This clonotype was counted between two and nine times. The genes are TRBV5-1 and TRBJ2-7; perhaps TRBD1 as D (5 bases). The CDR3 is made up of 14 amino acids. The ends were cut back, 0 bases at V and 2 bases at J, with 9 bases in the middle. CDR1 and CDR2 from the germline V gene are SGHRS and YFSETQ. The CDR3 spells CASSLDVDTYEQYF. The CDR3 region has the DNA TGCGCCAGCAGCTTGGATGTGGACACCTACGAGCAGTACTTC.